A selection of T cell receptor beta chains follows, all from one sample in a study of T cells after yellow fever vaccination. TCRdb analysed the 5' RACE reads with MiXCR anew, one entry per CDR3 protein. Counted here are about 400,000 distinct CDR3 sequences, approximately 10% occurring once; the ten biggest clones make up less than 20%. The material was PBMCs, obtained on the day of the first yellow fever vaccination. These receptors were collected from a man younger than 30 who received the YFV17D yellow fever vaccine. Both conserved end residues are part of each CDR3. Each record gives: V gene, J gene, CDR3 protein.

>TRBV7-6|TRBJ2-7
CASSTGPAYEQYF
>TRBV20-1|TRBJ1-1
CSATTFGTEAFF
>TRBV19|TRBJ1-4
CASKTQGEKLFF
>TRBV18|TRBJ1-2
CASSPQGQGGNEGYTF
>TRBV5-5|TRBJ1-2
CASTGTVGYGYTF
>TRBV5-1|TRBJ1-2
CASSFTESNYGYTF
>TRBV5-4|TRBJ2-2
CASSPDRGQAGELFF
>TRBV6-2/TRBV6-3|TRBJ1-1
CASSNGAGATEAFF
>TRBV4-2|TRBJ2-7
CASSQDRAVHYEQYF
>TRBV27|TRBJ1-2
CASPVRVGYTF
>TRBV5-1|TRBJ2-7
CASSFDGTSSYEQYF
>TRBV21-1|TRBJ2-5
CASSIGGRLGETQYF
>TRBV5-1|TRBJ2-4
CASSLEPGASIQYF
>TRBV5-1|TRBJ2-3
CASSLTGGLRTDTQYF
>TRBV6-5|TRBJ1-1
CASSYSGGLTTEAFF
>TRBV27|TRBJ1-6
CASSSGSVSPLHF
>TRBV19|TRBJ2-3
CASSIFGGGTDTQYF